Sequencing of this T cell receptor beta chain was carried out in a study of response to subunit inactivated influenza vaccine. Notes on the study in general: The authors suggested that every seasonal influenza vaccination recruits few new T cells.

The V gene's germline CDR1 is ENHRY and CDR2 SYGVKD. CDR3 length: 15 residues. V dropped 5 bases and J dropped 3; count of bases not matched to a gene: 3. As for this clonotype: The antigen is undetermined.

Via MiXCR, TCRdb re-called the RT-PCR reads, giving one row per CDR3 protein. Of about 800,000 distinct CDR3 sequences listed, 21% are singletons. The starting material was PBMCs from blood, obtained around 5 days after vaccination. J is TRBJ2-1 and V is TRBV10-3; TRBD2 aligns across 11 bases. The receptor's source is a man aged 50 or older who received an inactivated influenza vaccine. Here the CDR3 reads CAISLGLAGYNEQFF. The DNA for the CDR3 is TGTGCCATCAGTTTAGGACTAGCGGGCTACAATGAGCAGTTCTTC.